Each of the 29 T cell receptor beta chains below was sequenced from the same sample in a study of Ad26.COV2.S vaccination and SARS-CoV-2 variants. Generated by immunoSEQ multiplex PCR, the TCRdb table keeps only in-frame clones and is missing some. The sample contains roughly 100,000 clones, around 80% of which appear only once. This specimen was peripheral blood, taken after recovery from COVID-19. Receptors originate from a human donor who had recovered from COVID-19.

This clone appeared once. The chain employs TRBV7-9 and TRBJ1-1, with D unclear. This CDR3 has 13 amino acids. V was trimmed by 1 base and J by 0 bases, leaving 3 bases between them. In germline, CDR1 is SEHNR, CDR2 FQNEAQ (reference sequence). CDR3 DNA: TGTGCCAGCAGCTTAGATATGAACACTGAAGCTTTCTTT. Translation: CASSLDMNTEAFF.

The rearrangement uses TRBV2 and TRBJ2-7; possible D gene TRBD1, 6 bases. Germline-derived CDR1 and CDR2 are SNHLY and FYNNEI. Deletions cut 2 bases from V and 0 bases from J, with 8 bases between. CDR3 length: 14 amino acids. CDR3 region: CASSEQGPSYEQYF. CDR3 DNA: TGTGCCAGCAGTGAACAGGGGCCCTCCTACGAGCAGTACTTC.

The CDR3 is CAWSQKRGKLFF. In DNA, the CDR3 is TGTGCCTGGTCCCAAAAAAGGGGGAAACTGTTTTTT. The rearrangement joins TRBV30 to TRBJ1-4, with a tentative D call TRBD1 (6 bases). V gave up 5 bases and J gave up 11 bases, with 15 bases separating them. The CDR3 runs 12 residues. Germline assignment: CDR1 GTSNPN and CDR2 SVGIG (reference sequence). Full variable domain (remainder filled in from reference TRBV30 and TRBJ1-4): SQTIHQWPATLVQPVGSPLSLECTVEGTSNPNLYWYRQAAGRGLQLLFYSVGIGQISSEVPQNLSASRPQDRQFILSSKKLLLSDSGFYLCAWSQKRGKLFFGSGTQLSVL.

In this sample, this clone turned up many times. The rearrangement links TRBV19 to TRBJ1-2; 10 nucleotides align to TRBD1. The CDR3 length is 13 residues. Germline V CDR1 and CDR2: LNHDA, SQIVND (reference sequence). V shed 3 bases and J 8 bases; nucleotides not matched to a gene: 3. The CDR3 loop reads CASSMTGGNGYTF. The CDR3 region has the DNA TGTGCCAGTAGTATGACAGGGGGCAACGGCTACACCTTC.

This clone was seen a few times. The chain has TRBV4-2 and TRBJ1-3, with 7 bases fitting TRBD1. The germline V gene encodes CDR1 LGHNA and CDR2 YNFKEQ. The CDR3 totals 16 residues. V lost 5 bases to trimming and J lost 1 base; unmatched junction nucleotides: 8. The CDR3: CASSRQGQDSGNTIYF. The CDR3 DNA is TGTGCCAGCAGCAGACAGGGTCAGGATTCTGGAAACACCATATATTTT.

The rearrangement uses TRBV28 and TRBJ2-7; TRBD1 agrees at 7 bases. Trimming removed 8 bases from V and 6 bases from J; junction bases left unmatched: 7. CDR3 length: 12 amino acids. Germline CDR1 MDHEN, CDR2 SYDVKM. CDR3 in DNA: TGTGCCAGCCGGGACAGTTTTTTCGAGCAGTACTTC. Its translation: CASRDSFFEQYF.

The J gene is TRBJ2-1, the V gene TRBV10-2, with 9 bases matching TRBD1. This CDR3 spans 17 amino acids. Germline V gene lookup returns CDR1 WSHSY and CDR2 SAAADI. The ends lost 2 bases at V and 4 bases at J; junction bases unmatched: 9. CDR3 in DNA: TGCGCCAGCAGTGAGCGAGGGGGGACAGGGACATACAATGAGCAGTTCTTC. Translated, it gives CASSERGGTGTYNEQFF.

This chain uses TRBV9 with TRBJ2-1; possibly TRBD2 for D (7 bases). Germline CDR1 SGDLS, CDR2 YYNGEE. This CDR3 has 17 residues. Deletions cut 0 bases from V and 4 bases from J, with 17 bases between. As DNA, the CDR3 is TGTGCCAGCAGCGTAGTTCCCTATGGGGGGGCGTACAATGAGCAGTTCTTC. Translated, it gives CASSVVPYGGAYNEQFF.

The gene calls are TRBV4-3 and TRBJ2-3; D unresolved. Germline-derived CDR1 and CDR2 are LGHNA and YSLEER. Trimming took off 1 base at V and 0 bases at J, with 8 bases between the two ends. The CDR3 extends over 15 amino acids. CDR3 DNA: TGCGCCAGCAGCCAAGGTCGGTCTAGCACAGATACGCAGTATTTT. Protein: CASSQGRSSTDTQYF.

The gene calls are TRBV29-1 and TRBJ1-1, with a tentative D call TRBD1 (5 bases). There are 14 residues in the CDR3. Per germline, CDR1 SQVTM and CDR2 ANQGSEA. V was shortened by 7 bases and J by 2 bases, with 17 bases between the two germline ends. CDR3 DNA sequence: TGCAGCGCTTTCAGACGGGGGGGAAACACTGAAGCTTTCTTT. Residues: CSAFRRGGNTEAFF. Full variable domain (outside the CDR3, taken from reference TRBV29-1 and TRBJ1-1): SAVISQKPSRDICQRGTSLTIQCQVDSQVTMMFWYRQQPGQSLTLIATANQGSEATYESGFVIDKFPISRPNLTFSTLTVSNMSPEDSSIYLCSAFRRGGNTEAFFGQGTRLTVV.

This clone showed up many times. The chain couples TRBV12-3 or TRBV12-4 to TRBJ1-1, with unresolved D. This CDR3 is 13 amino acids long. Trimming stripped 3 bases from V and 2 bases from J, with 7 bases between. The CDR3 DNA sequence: TGTGCCAGCAGTTTTGACGGAAACACTGAAGCTTTCTTT. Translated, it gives CASSFDGNTEAFF.

CDR3 sequence: CASSFAGTPIIYNEQFF. The CDR3 bases are TGCGCCAGCAGCTTTGCCGGGACACCGATAATTTACAATGAGCAGTTCTTC. The chain links TRBV5-1 to TRBJ2-1, with a possible D match to TRBD1 (6 bases). V lost 2 bases, J lost 4 bases, and 19 bases lay in between. Germline V gene sequence: CDR1 SGHRS, CDR2 YFSETQ. This CDR3 has 17 amino acids.

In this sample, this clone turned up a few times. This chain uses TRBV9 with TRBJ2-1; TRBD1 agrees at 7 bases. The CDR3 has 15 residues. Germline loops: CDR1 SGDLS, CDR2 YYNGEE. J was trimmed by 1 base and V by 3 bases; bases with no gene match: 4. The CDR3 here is CASSEYRGSYNEQFF. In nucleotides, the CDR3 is TGTGCCAGCAGCGAATACAGGGGTTCCTACAATGAGCAGTTCTTC.

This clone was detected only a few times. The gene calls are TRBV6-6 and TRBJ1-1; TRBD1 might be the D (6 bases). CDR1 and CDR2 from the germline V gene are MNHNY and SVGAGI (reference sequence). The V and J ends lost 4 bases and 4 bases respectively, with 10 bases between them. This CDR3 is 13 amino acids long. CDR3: CASSLQGFTEAFF. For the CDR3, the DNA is TGTGCCAGCAGTTTACAGGGTTTCACTGAAGCTTTCTTT.

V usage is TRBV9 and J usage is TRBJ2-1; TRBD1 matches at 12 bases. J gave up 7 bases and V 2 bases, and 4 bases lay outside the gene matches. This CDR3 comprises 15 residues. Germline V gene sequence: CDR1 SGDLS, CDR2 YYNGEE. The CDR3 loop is CASSVGTGGLNEQFF. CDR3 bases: TGTGCCAGCAGCGTCGGGACAGGGGGCTTAAATGAGCAGTTCTTC.

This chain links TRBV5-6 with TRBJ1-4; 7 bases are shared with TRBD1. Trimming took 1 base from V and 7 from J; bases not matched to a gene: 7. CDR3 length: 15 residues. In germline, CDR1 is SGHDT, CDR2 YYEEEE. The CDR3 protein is CASSLPTGEREKLFF. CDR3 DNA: TGTGCCAGCAGCTTGCCCACAGGGGAACGTGAAAAACTGTTTTTT.

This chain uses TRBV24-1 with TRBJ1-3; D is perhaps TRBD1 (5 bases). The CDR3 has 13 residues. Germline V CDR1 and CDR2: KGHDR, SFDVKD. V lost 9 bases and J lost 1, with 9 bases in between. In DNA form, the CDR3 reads TGTGCCACCGCGTCAGGGTCTGGAAACACCATATATTTT. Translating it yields CATASGSGNTIYF.

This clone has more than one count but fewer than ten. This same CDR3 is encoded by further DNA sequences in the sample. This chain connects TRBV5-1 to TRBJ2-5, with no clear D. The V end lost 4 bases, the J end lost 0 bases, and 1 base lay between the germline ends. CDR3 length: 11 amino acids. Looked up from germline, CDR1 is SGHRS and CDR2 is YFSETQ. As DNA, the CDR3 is TGCGCCAGCAGCAACCAAGAGACCCAGTACTTC. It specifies CASSNQETQYF.

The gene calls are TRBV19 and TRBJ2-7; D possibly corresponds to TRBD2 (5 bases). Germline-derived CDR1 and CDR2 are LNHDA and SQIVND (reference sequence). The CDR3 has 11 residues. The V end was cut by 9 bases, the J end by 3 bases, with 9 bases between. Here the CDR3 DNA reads TGTGCCAGCCGGGGATACTACGAGCAGTACTTC. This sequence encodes CASRGYYEQYF. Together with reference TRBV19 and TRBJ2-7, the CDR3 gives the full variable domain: DGGITQSPKYLFRKEGQNVTLSCEQNLNHDAMYWYRQDPGQGLRLIYYSQIVNDFQKGDIAEGYSVSREKKESFPLTVTSAQKNPTAFYLCASRGYYEQYFGPGTRLTVT.

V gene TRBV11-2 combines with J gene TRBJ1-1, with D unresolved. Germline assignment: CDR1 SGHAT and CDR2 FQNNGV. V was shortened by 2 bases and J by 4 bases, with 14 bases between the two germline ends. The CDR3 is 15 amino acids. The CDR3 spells CASSLRLGEATEAFF. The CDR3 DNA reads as TGTGCCAGCAGCTTAAGACTGGGAGAAGCCACTGAAGCTTTCTTT. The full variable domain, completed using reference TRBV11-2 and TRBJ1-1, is EAGVAQSPRYKIIEKRQSVAFWCNPISGHATLYWYQQILGQGPKLLIQFQNNGVVDDSQLPKDRFSAERLKGVDSTLKIQPAKLEDSAVYLCASSLRLGEATEAFFGQGTRLTVV.

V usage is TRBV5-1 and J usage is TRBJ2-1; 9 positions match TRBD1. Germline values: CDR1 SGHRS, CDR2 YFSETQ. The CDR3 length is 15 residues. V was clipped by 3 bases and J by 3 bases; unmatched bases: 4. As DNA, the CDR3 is TGCGCCAGCAGCTCGCGGGACAGGGACTACAATGAGCAGTTCTTC. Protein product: CASSSRDRDYNEQFF.

In nucleotides, the CDR3 is TGTGCCAGTAGTGACGGGACTAGTACGAACATTCAGTACTTC. Protein: CASSDGTSTNIQYF. This chain joins TRBV19 and TRBJ2-4, with 8 positions matching TRBD2. The CDR3 length is 14 residues. With 5 bases clipped from V and 7 bases from J, the junction kept 7 bases outside the gene matches. Germline lookup yields CDR1 LNHDA and CDR2 SQIVND (reference sequence).

The chain's CDR3 is CASSSGTGVEKLFF. CDR3 nucleotide sequence: TGCGCCAGCAGCTCCGGGACAGGGGTTGAAAAACTGTTTTTT. The rearrangement uses TRBV5-1 and TRBJ1-4; 10 nucleotides match TRBD1. The germline CDR1 and CDR2 sequences are SGHRS and YFSETQ. The CDR3 contains 14 residues. V lost 3 bases, J lost 7 bases, and 3 bases stayed unmatched.

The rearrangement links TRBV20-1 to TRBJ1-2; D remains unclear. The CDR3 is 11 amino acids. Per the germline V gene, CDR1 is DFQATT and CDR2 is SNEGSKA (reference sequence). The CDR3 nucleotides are TGCAGCGGGGAATCTAACTATGGCTACACCTTC. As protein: CSGESNYGYTF.

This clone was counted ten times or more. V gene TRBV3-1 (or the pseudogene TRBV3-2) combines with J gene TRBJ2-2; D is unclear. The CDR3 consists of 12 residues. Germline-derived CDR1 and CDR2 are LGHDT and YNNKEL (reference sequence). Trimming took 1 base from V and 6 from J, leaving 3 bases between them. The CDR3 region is CASSQGAGELFF. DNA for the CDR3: TGTGCCAGCAGCCAAGGAGCCGGGGAGCTGTTTTTT.

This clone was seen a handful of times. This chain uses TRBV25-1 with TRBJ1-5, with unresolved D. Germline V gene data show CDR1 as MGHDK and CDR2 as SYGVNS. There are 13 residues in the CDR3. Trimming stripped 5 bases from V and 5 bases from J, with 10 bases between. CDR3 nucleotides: TGTGCCAGCAGTCCGGCCTCACATCAGCCCCAGCATTTT. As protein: CASSPASHQPQHF.

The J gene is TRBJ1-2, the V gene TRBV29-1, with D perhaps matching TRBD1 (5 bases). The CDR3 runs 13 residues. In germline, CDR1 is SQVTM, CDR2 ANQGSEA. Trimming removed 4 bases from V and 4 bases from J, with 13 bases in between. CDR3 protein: CSVADGAPYGYTF. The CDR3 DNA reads TGCAGCGTTGCGGACGGGGCTCCCTATGGCTACACCTTC.

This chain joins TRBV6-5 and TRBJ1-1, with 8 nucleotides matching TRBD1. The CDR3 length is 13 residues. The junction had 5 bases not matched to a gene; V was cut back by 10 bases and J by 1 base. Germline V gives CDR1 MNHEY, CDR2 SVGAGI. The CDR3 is CATMTGANTEAFF. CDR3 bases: TGTGCCACCATGACAGGGGCGAACACTGAAGCTTTCTTT.

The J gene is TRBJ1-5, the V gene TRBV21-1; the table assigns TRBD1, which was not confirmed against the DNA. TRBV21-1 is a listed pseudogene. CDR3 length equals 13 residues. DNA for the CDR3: TGTGCCAGCAACACCGGGACAGGGGTGCCCCAGCATTTT. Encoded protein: CASNTGTGVPQHF.